Sequencing of this TCR beta chain was carried out in a study of cytomegalovirus exposure and HLA in healthy donors. This clone was seen only a few times. PCR used 60 Vbeta primers and 13 Jbeta primers. Some clones are missing from TCRdb's copy, which holds only in-frame ones; the method was immunoSEQ multiplex PCR. Of under 150,000 clones listed, 55% to 75% are singletons. V trimming: 3 bases; J trimming: 6 bases; junction bases outside the gene matches: 5. The CDR3 has 15 amino acids. Germline lookup yields CDR1 MNHEY and CDR2 SMNVEV (reference sequence). Sampled while nominally healthy, donors likely had unrecorded immune exposures.

This receptor was taken from a woman in her thirties or forties in good health and CMV-seropositive. Sequences were obtained from PBMCs. The chain has TRBV27 and TRBJ2-1; 10 nucleotides match TRBD2. As DNA, the CDR3 is TGTGCCAGCAGTTTTGGGCTAGCGGGAGCCAATGAGCAGTTCTTC. Translation gives CASSFGLAGANEQFF.